These T cell receptor beta chains were read from a single sample in a study of PD-L1 blockade in urothelial cancer. Sequencing was performed with immunoSEQ multiplex PCR; in TCRdb, only in-frame clones are kept and a portion is missing. The repertoire holds about 120,000 clones, approximately 90% seen once, with more than 1.5% in the top ten. Sample: PBMCs, taken around atezolizumab (anti-PD-L1) treatment. The origin of the receptors is a man aged 55 to 69 with urothelial cancer. Both conserved end residues are part of each CDR3. D genes are given only for firm matches. Only some rows state a clone size, as once, few, many or a class for expanded clones.

>NA|TRBV7-6|TRBD1|TRBJ1-4
CASSLAAGTGGNLGEKLFF
TGTGCCAGCAGCTTAGCTGCCGGGACAGGGGGCAATTTAGGTGAAAAACTGTTTTTT
>NA|TRBV30|NA|TRBJ2-7
CAWSKGQNYNEQYF
TGTGCCTGGAGTAAGGGGCAGAACTATAACGAGCAGTACTTC
>NA|TRBV5-4|NA|TRBJ1-1
CASSLGPLQVGGAFF
TGTGCCAGCAGCTTGGGCCCACTCCAGGTTGGTGGAGCTTTCTTT
>NA|TRBV21-1|NA|TRBJ2-7
CASSKKRGASSYEQYF
TGTGCCAGCAGCAAAAAACGGGGGGCCAGCTCCTACGAGCAGTACTTC
>NA|TRBV6-6|NA|TRBJ1-3
CASSYDRGSGNTIYF
TGTGCCAGCAGTTACGATCGGGGATCTGGAAACACCATATATTTT
>NA|TRBV27|TRBD1|TRBJ2-1
CASGYLGGDEQFF
TGTGCCAGCGGGTACCTAGGGGGCGATGAGCAGTTCTTC
>NA|TRBV5-1|TRBD2|TRBJ2-1
CASSLARLAGRNEQFF
TGCGCCAGCAGCTTGGCGCGGCTAGCGGGTCGGAATGAGCAGTTCTTC
>NA|TRBV6-1|TRBD1|TRBJ2-5
CASRQGTETQYF
TGTGCCAGCAGACAGGGGACGGAGACCCAGTACTTC
>NA|TRBV6-6|NA|TRBJ2-7
CASSYSGTPAYEQYF
TGTGCCAGCAGTTACTCCGGGACACCTGCCTACGAGCAGTACTTC
>NA|TRBV28|TRBD2|TRBJ2-3
CASSLNLAGGADTQYF
TGTGCCAGCAGTTTGAATCTAGCGGGAGGGGCCGATACGCAGTATTTT
>NA|TRBV28|NA|TRBJ2-7
CASQRGGATYEQYF
TGTGCCAGCCAGAGGGGCGGGGCCACCTACGAGCAGTACTTC
>NA|TRBV27|NA|TRBJ2-1
CASTSIGVRGSSYNEQFF
TGTGCCAGCACTAGTATTGGGGTGCGGGGTAGCTCCTACAATGAGCAGTTCTTC
>NA|TRBV9|NA|TRBJ2-7
CASSPAGGNEQYF
TGTGCCAGCAGCCCCGCAGGGGGGAACGAGCAGTACTTC
>NA|TRBV5-1|NA|TRBJ2-6
CASSLAPGGANVLTF
TGCGCCAGCAGCTTGGCGCCGGGGGGGGCCAACGTCCTGACTTTC
>NA|TRBV6-4|TRBD1|TRBJ1-5
CARTGTGNYSNQPQHF
TGTGCCCGGACCGGGACAGGGAATTATAGCAATCAGCCCCAGCATTTT
>NA|TRBV6-5|NA|TRBJ2-7
CASSYLGQAAYEQYF
TGTGCCAGCAGTTACTTGGGGCAGGCTGCCTACGAGCAGTACTTC
>NA|TRBV28|NA|TRBJ1-5
CASSLLGQDDQPQHF
TGTGCCAGCAGTTTATTGGGGCAGGATGATCAGCCCCAGCATTTT
>NA|TRBV11-3|TRBD1|TRBJ1-1
CASSPNQGVNTEAFF
TGTGCCAGCAGCCCTAACCAGGGGGTGAACACTGAAGCTTTCTTT
>many|TRBV5-1|NA|TRBJ2-1
CASSFGESHNEQFF
TGCGCCAGCAGCTTTGGGGAGTCCCACAATGAGCAGTTCTTC
>NA|TRBV2|NA|TRBJ1-2
CASSANAGYGYTF
TGTGCCAGCAGCGCCAATGCGGGGTATGGCTACACCTTC
>NA|TRBV6-1|NA|TRBJ1-5
CASSEDGRAQHF
TGTGCCAGCAGTGAAGACGGTCGCGCCCAGCATTTT
>NA|TRBV28|NA|TRBJ1-1
CASSLFIQGFRAEAFF
TGTGCCAGCAGTTTATTCATACAGGGTTTTCGCGCTGAAGCTTTCTTT
>NA|TRBV4-2|NA|TRBJ2-7
CASSQGVGGYEQYF
TGTGCCAGCAGCCAAGGGGTTGGGGGGTACGAGCAGTACTTC
>NA|TRBV7-3|TRBD1|TRBJ2-5
CASSEGAWVGAETQYF
TGTGCCAGCAGCGAGGGGGCTTGGGTGGGCGCGGAGACCCAGTACTTC
>NA|TRBV28|TRBD2|TRBJ2-1
CASSPGTSGSDEQFF
TGTGCCAGCAGTCCCGGGACTAGCGGGAGTGATGAGCAGTTCTTC
>NA|TRBV28|TRBD1|TRBJ2-7
CASTIGQGASYEQYF
TGTGCCAGCACCATAGGACAGGGGGCCTCCTACGAGCAGTACTTC
>NA|TRBV11-2|NA|TRBJ2-7
CASSFAQAYEQYF
TGTGCCAGCAGCTTCGCGCAAGCCTACGAGCAGTACTTC
>once|TRBV10-3|NA|TRBJ2-2
CAISVERGTGELFF
TGTGCCATCAGTGTTGAAAGGGGGACCGGGGAGCTGTTTTTT
>NA|TRBV10-3|TRBD1|TRBJ2-7
CAISGPGTGGFNEQYF
TGTGCCATCAGTGGTCCCGGGACAGGGGGCTTCAACGAGCAGTACTTC
>NA|TRBV6-1|NA|TRBJ2-3
CASARAASADTQYF
TGTGCCAGTGCCCGAGCGGCTTCGGCAGATACGCAGTATTTT
>NA|TRBV7-3|TRBD1|TRBJ2-7
CASGKTGGGEQYF
TGTGCCAGCGGAAAGACAGGGGGCGGCGAGCAGTACTTC
>NA|TRBV29-1|NA|TRBJ2-5
CSVERQGMKTQYF
TGCAGCGTTGAGCGGCAGGGCATGAAGACCCAGTACTTC
>NA|TRBV6-6|TRBD1|TRBJ2-1
CASRGRQGASDEQFF
TGTGCCAGCAGAGGAAGACAGGGGGCAAGCGATGAGCAGTTCTTC
>NA|TRBV5-4|NA|TRBJ2-1
CASSLSDEQFF
TGTGCCAGCAGCCTTAGCGATGAGCAGTTCTTC
>NA|TRBV5-1|NA|TRBJ2-7
CASSPGTPSYEQYF
TGCGCCAGCAGCCCCGGGACTCCGTCCTACGAGCAGTACTTC
>NA|TRBV7-9|NA|TRBJ1-1
CASSLGHSVNTEAFF
TGTGCCAGCAGCTTAGGGCATTCCGTGAACACTGAAGCTTTCTTT
>NA|TRBV10-3|TRBD2|TRBJ2-3
CAISDQREKVGTQYF
TGTGCCATCAGTGATCAGCGGGAGAAGGTTGGTACGCAGTATTTT
>NA|TRBV2|TRBD1|TRBJ2-1
CASSEEYRTGANEQFF
TGTGCCAGCAGTGAAGAGTATAGGACAGGGGCCAATGAGCAGTTCTTC
>NA|TRBV9|TRBD1|TRBJ1-2
CASSAPDRADNYGYTF
TGTGCCAGCAGCGCGCCGGACAGGGCGGATAACTATGGCTACACCTTC
>NA|TRBV7-9|TRBD2|TRBJ2-1
CASSLALALGLVNEQFF
TGTGCCAGCAGCTTAGCCCTTGCGTTGGGACTAGTGAATGAGCAGTTCTTC
>few|TRBV28|NA|TRBJ2-7
CASRKATIDSPYEQYF
TGTGCCAGCAGGAAAGCCACCATCGACAGCCCCTACGAGCAGTACTTC
>NA|TRBV6-5|NA|TRBJ1-3
CASSFGQGNTIYF
TGTGCCAGCAGTTTTGGACAGGGAAACACCATATATTTT
>NA|TRBV7-2|TRBD2|TRBJ2-2
CASSLRWTSGGQGSGELFF
TGTGCCAGCAGCTTACGGTGGACTAGCGGGGGCCAGGGATCCGGGGAGCTGTTTTTT
>once|TRBV19|NA|TRBJ2-1
CASRTSYNEQFF
TGTGCCAGTAGAACTTCCTACAATGAGCAGTTCTTC
>NA|TRBV9|TRBD2|TRBJ2-2
CASSVGTSPGTGELFF
TGTGCCAGCAGCGTAGGGACTAGCCCGGGGACCGGGGAGCTGTTTTTT
>NA|TRBV28|NA|TRBJ2-6
CASSPRVSGANVLTF
TGTGCCAGCAGTCCCAGGGTCTCCGGGGCCAACGTCCTGACTTTC
>NA|TRBV21-1|NA|TRBJ2-2
CASSKHRGTGELFF
TGTGCCAGCAGCAAACACAGGGGAACCGGGGAGCTGTTTTTT
>NA|TRBV9|TRBD1|TRBJ2-4
CASSPGDRVGSLAKNIQYF
TGTGCCAGCAGCCCCGGGGACAGGGTCGGATCTCTAGCCAAAAACATTCAGTACTTC